Below are 9 T cell receptor beta chains sequenced from a single sample in a study of cytomegalovirus exposure and HLA in healthy donors. The PCR had 60 Vbeta and 13 Jbeta primers. Sequencing was performed with immunoSEQ multiplex PCR; in TCRdb, only in-frame clones are kept and a portion is missing. The repertoire holds 160,000 or so clones, with roughly two thirds as singletons. Sequenced sample: PBMCs. Receptors were obtained from a woman aged 25-40 years in good health and CMV-seronegative.

This rearrangement joins TRBV7-2 to TRBJ2-1; D ambiguous. The V gene's germline CDR1 is SGHTA and CDR2 FQGNSA. CDR3 length: 13 residues. V was shortened by 2 bases and J by 1 base, with 3 bases between the two germline ends. The CDR3: CASSLTSYNEQFF. The DNA of the CDR3 is TGTGCCAGCAGCTTAACTTCCTACAATGAGCAGTTCTTC. The complete variable domain, with remaining parts taken from reference TRBV7-2 and TRBJ2-1, reads GAGVSQSPSNKVTEKGKDVELRCDPISGHTALYWYRQSLGQGLEFLIYFQGNSAPDKSGLPSDRFSAERTGGSVSTLTIQRTQQEDSAVYLCASSLTSYNEQFFGPGTRLTVL.

This CDR3 reads CATSRAREVSDEQFF. DNA of the CDR3: TGTGCCACCAGCAGAGCCCGGGAGGTAAGCGATGAGCAGTTCTTC. The chain joins TRBV15 to TRBJ2-1; 7 nucleotides align to TRBD2. J lost 8 bases, V lost 1 base, and 8 bases had no gene match. This CDR3 comprises 15 residues. CDR1 is LNHNV, CDR2 YYDKDF, per germline (reference sequence).

This clone was found once. This rearrangement joins TRBV6-1 to TRBJ2-5; 9 bases map to TRBD1. The germline V gene encodes CDR1 MNHNS and CDR2 SASEGT. The CDR3 totals 15 residues. V shed 6 bases, J shed 5 bases, and the junction held 10 bases outside the gene matches. Written as DNA, the CDR3 is TGTGCCAGCAGAAGTTCGACAGGGGGATTTGAGACCCAGTACTTC. Translating it yields CASRSSTGGFETQYF.

This chain uses TRBV9 with TRBJ2-2, with 11 bases identical to TRBD2. The junction had 5 bases not matched to a gene; V was cut back by 4 bases and J by 3 bases. This CDR3 has 16 amino acids. Germline loops: CDR1 SGDLS, CDR2 YYNGEE. CDR3 DNA: TGTGCCAGCAGCCCTGTAGCGGGGGGGCACACCGGGGAGCTGTTTTTT. Protein product: CASSPVAGGHTGELFF.

This chain joins TRBV7-9 and TRBJ2-1, with a possible D match to TRBD1 (6 bases). CDR1 and CDR2 (germline): SEHNR, FQNEAQ (reference sequence). Trimming took off 0 bases at V and 7 bases at J, with 10 bases between the two ends. The CDR3 runs to 14 residues. The CDR3 is CASSLAWTDNEQFF. The CDR3 nucleotides are TGTGCCAGCAGCTTAGCCTGGACAGATAATGAGCAGTTCTTC.

V usage is TRBV9 and J usage is TRBJ1-1; D remains ambiguous. Trimming removed 3 bases at V and 7 bases at J, with 10 bases between. CDR1 is SGDLS, CDR2 YYNGEE, per germline. CDR3 length: 12 residues. The CDR3 DNA reads TGTGCCAGCAGCGGTAACCGGGTTGAAGCTTTCTTT. Translated, it gives CASSGNRVEAFF.

This chain joins TRBV5-6 and TRBJ2-3; 9 nucleotides line up with TRBD1. Per germline, CDR1 SGHDT and CDR2 YYEEEE. Trimming at V came to 3 bases and at J to 1 base, leaving 3 bases not matched to a gene. The CDR3 loop spans 15 amino acids. The CDR3 sequence: CASSSQGAGTDTQYF. As DNA, the CDR3 is TGTGCCAGCAGCTCACAGGGGGCCGGCACAGATACGCAGTATTTT.

V usage is TRBV5-1 and J usage is TRBJ2-7; 7 nucleotides align to TRBD1. CDR3 size: 15 residues. The V segment lost 1 base and the J segment 6 bases; nucleotides outside the gene matches: 10. Germline CDR1 reads SGHRS; CDR2 reads YFSETQ. The chain's CDR3 is CASSLSLGRGFEQYF. The CDR3 DNA reads TGCGCCAGCAGCTTGTCTTTGGGCAGGGGGTTCGAGCAGTACTTC.

The V call is TRBV5-6, the J call TRBJ2-5; D perhaps matches TRBD2 (6 bases). Germline V lookup: CDR1 SGHDT, CDR2 YYEEEE. Trimming stripped 0 bases from V and 0 bases from J, with 12 bases between. The CDR3 has 16 residues. The CDR3 protein is CASSLGGGPYQETQYF. CDR3 sequence (DNA): TGTGCCAGCAGCTTGGGGGGAGGACCGTACCAAGAGACCCAGTACTTC.